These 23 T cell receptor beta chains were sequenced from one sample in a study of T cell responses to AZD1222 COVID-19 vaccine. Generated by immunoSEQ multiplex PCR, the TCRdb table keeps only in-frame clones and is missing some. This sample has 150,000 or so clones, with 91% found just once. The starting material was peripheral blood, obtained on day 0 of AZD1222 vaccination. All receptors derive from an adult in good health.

The CDR3 DNA follows: TGTGCCAGTAGAGCAGCCTCTGGAAACACCATATATTTT. This codes for CASRAASGNTIYF. The chain uses TRBV19 and TRBJ1-3; D unresolved. The CDR3 runs 13 residues. CDR1 LNHDA and CDR2 SQIVND come from the germline V gene (reference sequence). Trimming removed 6 bases from V and 0 bases from J, with 6 bases in between.

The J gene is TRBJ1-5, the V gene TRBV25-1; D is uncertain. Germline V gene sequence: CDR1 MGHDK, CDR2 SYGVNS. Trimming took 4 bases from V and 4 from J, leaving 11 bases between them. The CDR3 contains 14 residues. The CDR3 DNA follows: TGTGCCAGCAGTGCCCAAGGGCCGAATCAGCCCCAGCATTTT. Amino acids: CASSAQGPNQPQHF. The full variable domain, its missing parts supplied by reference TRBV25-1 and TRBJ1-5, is EADIYQTPRYLVIGTGKKITLECSQTMGHDKMYWYQQDPGMELHLIHYSYGVNSTEKGDLSSESTVSRIRTEHFPLTLESARPSHTSQYLCASSAQGPNQPQHFGDGTRLSIL.

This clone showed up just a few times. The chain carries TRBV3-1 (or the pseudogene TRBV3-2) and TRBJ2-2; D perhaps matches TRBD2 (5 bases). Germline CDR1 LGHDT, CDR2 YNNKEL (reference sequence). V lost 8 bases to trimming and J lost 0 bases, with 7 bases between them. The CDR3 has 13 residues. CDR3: CASSGTNTGELFF. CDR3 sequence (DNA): TGTGCCAGCTCGGGAACGAACACCGGGGAGCTGTTTTTT.

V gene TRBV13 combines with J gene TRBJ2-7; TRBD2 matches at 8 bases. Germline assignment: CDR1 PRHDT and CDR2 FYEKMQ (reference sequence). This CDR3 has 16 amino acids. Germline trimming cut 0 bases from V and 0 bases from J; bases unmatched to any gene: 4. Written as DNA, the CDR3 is TGTGCCAGCAGCTTAGGCTCGCGGGGGGTCTCCTACGAGCAGTACTTC. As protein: CASSLGSRGVSYEQYF.

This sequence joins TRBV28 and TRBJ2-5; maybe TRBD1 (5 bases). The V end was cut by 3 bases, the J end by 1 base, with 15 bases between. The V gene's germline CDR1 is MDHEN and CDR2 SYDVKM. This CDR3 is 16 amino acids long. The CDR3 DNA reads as TGTGCCAGCAGTTTTGGCAGTTGGGGCTTCCAAGAGACCCAGTACTTC. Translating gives CASSFGSWGFQETQYF. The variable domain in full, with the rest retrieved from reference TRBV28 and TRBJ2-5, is DVKVTQSSRYLVKRTGEKVFLECVQDMDHENMFWYRQDPGLGLRLIYFSYDVKMKEKGDIPEGYSVSREKKERFSLILESASTNQTSMYLCASSFGSWGFQETQYFGPGTRLLVL.

This CDR3 is CASRHGGEQYF. CDR3 DNA: TGTGCCAGCAGGCACGGCGGGGAGCAGTACTTC. This chain links TRBV6-5 with TRBJ2-7, with D possibly being TRBD2 (5 bases). The CDR3 has 11 amino acids. In germline, CDR1 is MNHEY, CDR2 SVGAGI. V lost 6 bases and J lost 7, with 10 bases in between.

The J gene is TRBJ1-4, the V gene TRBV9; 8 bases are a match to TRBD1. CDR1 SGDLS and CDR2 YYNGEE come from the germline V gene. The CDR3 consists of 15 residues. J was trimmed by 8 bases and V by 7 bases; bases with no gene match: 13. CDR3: CASCQGASQGEKLFF. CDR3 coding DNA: TGTGCCAGCTGCCAGGGGGCAAGTCAGGGCGAAAAACTGTTTTTT. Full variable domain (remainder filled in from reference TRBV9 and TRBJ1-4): DSGVTQTPKHLITATGQRVTLRCSPRSGDLSVYWYQQSLDQGLQFLIQYYNGEERAKGNILERFSAQQFPDLHSELNLSSLELGDSALYFCASCQGASQGEKLFFGSGTQLSVL.

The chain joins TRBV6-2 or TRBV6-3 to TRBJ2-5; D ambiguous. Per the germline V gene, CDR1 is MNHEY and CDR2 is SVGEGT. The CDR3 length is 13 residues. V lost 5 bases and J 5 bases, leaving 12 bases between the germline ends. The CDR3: CASSNLKAETQYF. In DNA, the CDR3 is TGTGCCAGCAGTAACCTAAAGGCCGAGACCCAGTACTTC.

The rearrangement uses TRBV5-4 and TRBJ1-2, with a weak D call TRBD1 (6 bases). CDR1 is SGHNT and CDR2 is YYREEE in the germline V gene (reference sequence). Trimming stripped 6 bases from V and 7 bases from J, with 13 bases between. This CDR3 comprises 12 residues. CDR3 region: CASTRPGVGYTF. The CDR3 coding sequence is TGTGCCAGCACCAGGCCAGGGGTTGGCTACACCTTC. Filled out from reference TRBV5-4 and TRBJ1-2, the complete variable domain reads ETGVTQSPTHLIKTRGQQVTLRCSSQSGHNTVSWYQQALGQGPQFIFQYYREEENGRGNFPPRFSGLQFPNYSSELNVNALELDDSALYLCASTRPGVGYTFGSGTRLTVV.

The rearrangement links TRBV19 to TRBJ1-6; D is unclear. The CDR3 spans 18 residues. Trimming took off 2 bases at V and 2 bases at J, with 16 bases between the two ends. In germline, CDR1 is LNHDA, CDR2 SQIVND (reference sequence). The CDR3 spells CASSISAADFAYNSPLHF. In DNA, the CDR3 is TGTGCCAGTAGTATAAGCGCCGCAGACTTTGCCTATAATTCACCCCTCCACTTT.

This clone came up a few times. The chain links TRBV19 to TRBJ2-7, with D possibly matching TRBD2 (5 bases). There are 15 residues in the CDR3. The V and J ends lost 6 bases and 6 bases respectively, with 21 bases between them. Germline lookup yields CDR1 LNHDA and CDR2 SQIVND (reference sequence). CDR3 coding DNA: TGTGCCAGTAGAAATTCCGAAGGAGGCCGGGGCGAGCAGTACTTC. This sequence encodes CASRNSEGGRGEQYF.

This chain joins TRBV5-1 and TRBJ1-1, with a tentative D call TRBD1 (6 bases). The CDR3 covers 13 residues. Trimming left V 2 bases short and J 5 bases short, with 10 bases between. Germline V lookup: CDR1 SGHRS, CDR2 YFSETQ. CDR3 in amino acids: CASSFDGQTEAFF. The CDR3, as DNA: TGCGCCAGCAGCTTCGACGGACAGACTGAAGCTTTCTTT.

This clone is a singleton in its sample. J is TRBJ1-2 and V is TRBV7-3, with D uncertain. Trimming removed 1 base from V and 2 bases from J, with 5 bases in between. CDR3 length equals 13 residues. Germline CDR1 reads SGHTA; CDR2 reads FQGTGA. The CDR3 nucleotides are TGTGCCAGCAGCTTAATGGGGAACTATGGCTACACCTTC. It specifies CASSLMGNYGYTF.

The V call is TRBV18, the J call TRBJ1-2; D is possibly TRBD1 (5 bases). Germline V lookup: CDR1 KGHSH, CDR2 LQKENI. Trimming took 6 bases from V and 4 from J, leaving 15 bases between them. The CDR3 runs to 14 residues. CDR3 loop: CASSIEGEVYGYTF. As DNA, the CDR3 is TGTGCCAGCTCCATAGAAGGGGAAGTCTATGGCTACACCTTC.

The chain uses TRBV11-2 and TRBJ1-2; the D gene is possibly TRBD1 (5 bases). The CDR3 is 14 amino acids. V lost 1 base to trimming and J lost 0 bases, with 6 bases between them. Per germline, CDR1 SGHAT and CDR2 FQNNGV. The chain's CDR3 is CASSLGGANYGYTF. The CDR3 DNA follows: TGTGCCAGCAGCTTAGGGGGCGCTAACTATGGCTACACCTTC.

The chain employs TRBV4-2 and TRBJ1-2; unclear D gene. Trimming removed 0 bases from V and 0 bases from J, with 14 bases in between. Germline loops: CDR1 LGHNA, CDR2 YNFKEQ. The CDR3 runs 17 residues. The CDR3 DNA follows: TGTGCCAGCAGCCAAGAGATCAGGTCCCAGTCTAACTATGGCTACACCTTC. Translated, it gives CASSQEIRSQSNYGYTF.

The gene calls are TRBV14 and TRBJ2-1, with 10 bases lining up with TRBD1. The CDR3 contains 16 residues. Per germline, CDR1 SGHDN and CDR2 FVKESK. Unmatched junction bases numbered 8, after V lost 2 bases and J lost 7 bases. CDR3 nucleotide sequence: TGTGCCAGCAGCCAAAGGGACAGGGGAATATTAAATGAGCAGTTCTTC. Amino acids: CASSQRDRGILNEQFF.

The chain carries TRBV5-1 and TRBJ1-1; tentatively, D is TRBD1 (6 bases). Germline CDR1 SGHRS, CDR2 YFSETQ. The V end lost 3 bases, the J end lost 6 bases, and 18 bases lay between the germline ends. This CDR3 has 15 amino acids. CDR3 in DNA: TGCGCCAGCAGCTATGGACGGGGGGCGTCTGCTGAAGCTTTCTTT. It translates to CASSYGRGASAEAFF.

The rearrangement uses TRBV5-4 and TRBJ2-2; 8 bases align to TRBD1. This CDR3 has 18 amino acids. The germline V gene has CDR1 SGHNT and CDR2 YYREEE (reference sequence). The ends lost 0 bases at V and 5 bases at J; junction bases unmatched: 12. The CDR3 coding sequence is TGTGCCAGCAGCTTGGGGCCAGGGGGCGTCTTAAAGACCGGGGAGCTGTTTTTT. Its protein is CASSLGPGGVLKTGELFF. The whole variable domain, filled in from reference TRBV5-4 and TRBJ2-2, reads ETGVTQSPTHLIKTRGQQVTLRCSSQSGHNTVSWYQQALGQGPQFIFQYYREEENGRGNFPPRFSGLQFPNYSSELNVNALELDDSALYLCASSLGPGGVLKTGELFFGEGSRLTVL.

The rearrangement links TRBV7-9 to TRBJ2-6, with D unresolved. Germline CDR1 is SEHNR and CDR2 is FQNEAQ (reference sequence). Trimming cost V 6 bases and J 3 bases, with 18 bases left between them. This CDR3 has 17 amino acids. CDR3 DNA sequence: TGTGCCAGCAGTCGAAATACCCTCCTAGGTGGGGCCAACGTCCTGACTTTC. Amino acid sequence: CASSRNTLLGGANVLTF.

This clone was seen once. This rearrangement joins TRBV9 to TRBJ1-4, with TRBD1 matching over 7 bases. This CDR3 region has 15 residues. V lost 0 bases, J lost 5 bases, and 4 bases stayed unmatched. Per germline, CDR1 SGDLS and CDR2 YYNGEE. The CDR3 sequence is CASSVGAGGNEKLFF. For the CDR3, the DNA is TGTGCCAGCAGCGTAGGGGCAGGGGGAAATGAAAAACTGTTTTTT.

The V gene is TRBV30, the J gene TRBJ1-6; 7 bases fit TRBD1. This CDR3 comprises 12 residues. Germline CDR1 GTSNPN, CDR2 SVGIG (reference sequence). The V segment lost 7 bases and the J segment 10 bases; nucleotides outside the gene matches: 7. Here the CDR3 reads CASTGARSPLHF. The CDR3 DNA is TGTGCCTCCACAGGGGCGAGGTCACCCCTCCACTTT.

The CDR3 is CASSSRLASYEQFF. The CDR3 DNA reads TGTGCCAGCAGTTCCCGACTAGCGAGTTATGAGCAGTTCTTC. The rearrangement links TRBV27 to TRBJ2-1, with 8 bases matching TRBD2. Germline V gives CDR1 MNHEY, CDR2 SMNVEV (reference sequence). The CDR3 sequence is 14 residues long. Trimming cost V 4 bases and J 8 bases; bases outside gene matches: 7.